This passage covers 30 T cell receptor beta chains from one sample sequenced in a study of blood T cell repertoires in COVID-19. Clones were sequenced by immunoSEQ multiplex PCR, and TCRdb holds only the in-frame ones, with some missing. Of approximately 210,000 clones listed, over 75% are singletons. The sample was peripheral blood. All receptors come from a human donor in a cohort sampled during active COVID-19.

The rearrangement joins TRBV13 to TRBJ2-7; TRBD2 agrees at 8 bases. Trimming took 5 bases from V and 3 from J; bases not matched to a gene: 12. The CDR3 is 16 residues long. Germline CDR1 reads PRHDT; CDR2 reads FYEKMQ (reference sequence). The DNA for the CDR3 is TGTGCCAGCAGCGCAAGGTCTTCCGGGGGGGTCTACGAGCAGTACTTC. Protein sequence: CASSARSSGGVYEQYF.

The rearrangement uses TRBV7-2 and TRBJ1-1, with D tentatively TRBD1 (5 bases). Germline CDR1 is SGHTA and CDR2 is FQGNSA. The CDR3 spans 14 residues. V was trimmed by 4 bases and J by 2 bases, leaving 11 bases between them. In DNA, the CDR3 is TGTGCCAGCAGCTCCCAGGGCGAAAACACTGAAGCTTTCTTT. It specifies CASSSQGENTEAFF.

This sequence joins TRBV7-2 and TRBJ2-1; 9 bases fit TRBD2. CDR1 is SGHTA, CDR2 FQGNSA, per germline. This CDR3 is built from 18 residues. V lost 4 bases, J lost 3 bases, and 13 bases stayed unmatched. The CDR3 reads CASSSPRNPSGDYNEQFF. CDR3 sequence (DNA): TGTGCCAGCAGCTCCCCCCGTAACCCTAGCGGGGACTACAATGAGCAGTTCTTC.

The chain joins TRBV6-2 or TRBV6-3 to TRBJ1-1, with 8 positions matching TRBD1. The V gene's germline CDR1 is MNHEY and CDR2 SVGEGT. The trim removed 5 bases at V and 4 bases at J, leaving 12 bases unmatched. The CDR3 consists of 16 residues. The CDR3 region is CASSTLPGQGATEAFF. CDR3 nucleotides: TGTGCCAGCAGTACTTTACCCGGACAGGGCGCCACTGAAGCTTTCTTT.

The chain recombines TRBV7-2 with TRBJ1-1, with no clear D. The germline CDR1 and CDR2 sequences are SGHTA and FQGNSA. V shed 1 base and J shed 1 base, with 7 bases lying between them. This CDR3 spans 14 amino acids. CDR3 in amino acids: CASSLGAGNTEAFF. The DNA for the CDR3 is TGTGCCAGCAGCTTAGGGGCGGGGAACACTGAAGCTTTCTTT.

This chain joins TRBV6-5 and TRBJ1-1; D uncertain. The CDR3 has 11 amino acids. CDR1 is MNHEY and CDR2 is SVGAGI in the germline V gene. V lost 4 bases, J lost 4 bases, and 4 bases lay in between. The DNA of the CDR3 is TGTGCCAGCAGTTCAGTCACTGAAGCTTTCTTT. This translates into CASSSVTEAFF.

V gene TRBV4-3 combines with J gene TRBJ1-2; 9 bases line up with TRBD1. After removal of 2 bases from V and 12 bases from J, the junction contained 16 bases not matched to a gene. The germline V gene has CDR1 LGHNA and CDR2 YSLEER. CDR3 length: 16 residues. The DNA of the CDR3 is TGCGCCAGCAGCCAAACGGCGGGACAGGGACTTGTTAGGAACACCTTC. Its translation: CASSQTAGQGLVRNTF.

This rearrangement joins TRBV6-1 to TRBJ1-3, with TRBD1 matching over 7 bases. This CDR3 is 16 amino acids long. Trimming cost V 4 bases and J 2 bases; bases outside gene matches: 8. From germline, CDR1 is MNHNS and CDR2 SASEGT. The CDR3 loop is CASSARQGSPGNTIYF. The CDR3 DNA reads TGTGCCAGCAGTGCTAGACAGGGATCACCTGGAAACACCATATATTTT.

This clone was detected only a few times. This rearrangement joins TRBV24-1 to TRBJ1-2, with a possible D match to TRBD1 (6 bases). The CDR3 spans 14 residues. CDR1 is KGHDR, CDR2 SFDVKD, per germline. V was pared by 3 bases and J by 5 bases, with 12 bases between. Here the CDR3 reads CATSDPRQVYGYTF. For the CDR3, the DNA is TGTGCCACCAGTGATCCCCGACAGGTATATGGCTACACCTTC.

The chain combines TRBV7-9 with TRBJ2-1, with TRBD2 identical over 13 bases. The V and J ends lost 4 bases and 8 bases, in that order; junction bases with no gene match: 5. This CDR3 has 15 amino acids. Germline V gene lookup returns CDR1 SEHNR and CDR2 FQNEAQ (reference sequence). CDR3: CASSSGLAGVHEQFF. The CDR3 DNA reads TGTGCCAGCAGCTCCGGACTAGCGGGAGTTCATGAGCAGTTCTTC.

V and J are TRBV5-3 and TRBJ1-2; tentatively, D is TRBD1 (6 bases). TRBV5-3 is labeled an ORF, and its function is uncertain. This CDR3 spans 16 amino acids. Trimming shortened V by 2 bases and J by 3 bases, and 17 bases separated the two germline ends. The CDR3 bases are TGTGCCAGAAGCTTCCGGACAGCTTCAGGGTACTATGGCTACACCTTC. Translated: CARSFRTASGYYGYTF.

This chain joins TRBV18 and TRBJ2-7; 8 bases match TRBD1. This CDR3 region has 18 residues. V trimming: 4 bases; J trimming: 2 bases; junction bases outside the gene matches: 16. Germline V gene sequence: CDR1 KGHSH, CDR2 LQKENI. The CDR3 protein is CASSQGQGSSAFTYEQYF. The CDR3 DNA reads as TGTGCCAGCTCACAAGGACAGGGTTCAAGCGCATTTACCTACGAGCAGTACTTC. Complete variable domain (other parts from reference TRBV18 and TRBJ2-7): NAGVMQNPRHLVRRRGQEARLRCSPMKGHSHVYWYRQLPEEGLKFMVYLQKENIIDESGMPKERFSAEFPKEGPSILRIQQVVRGDSAAYFCASSQGQGSSAFTYEQYFGPGTRLTVT.

This rearrangement joins TRBV11-1 to TRBJ1-1, with D possibly TRBD1 on 5 matching bases. Germline CDR1 SGHAT, CDR2 FQDESV (reference sequence). CDR3 length: 11 residues. V lost 6 bases and J lost 10, with 12 bases in between. The CDR3 protein is CASSSGQGAFF. The CDR3 region has the DNA TGTGCCAGCAGTTCCGGGCAGGGAGCTTTCTTT.

This clone was seen more than once but under ten times. As DNA, the CDR3 is TGTGCCAGCAGTTTACCGGGGGAGACTGAAGCTTTCTTT. Amino acid sequence: CASSLPGETEAFF. The chain is built from TRBV28 and TRBJ1-1, with a weak D call TRBD1 (5 bases). Trimming stripped 2 bases from V and 5 bases from J, with 9 bases between. The CDR3 is 13 residues long. Germline V lookup: CDR1 MDHEN, CDR2 SYDVKM.

V gene TRBV28 combines with J gene TRBJ1-1; TRBD1 agrees at 8 bases. This CDR3 spans 16 amino acids. V lost 5 bases, J lost 5 bases, and 13 bases stayed unmatched. Germline-derived CDR1 and CDR2 are MDHEN and SYDVKM. The DNA for the CDR3 is TGTGCCAGCAGTCTTACGCCCGGACAGGGAGGGACTGAAGCTTTCTTT. It yields the protein CASSLTPGQGGTEAFF.

The chain has TRBV7-3 and TRBJ2-1; 10 bases map to TRBD2. The trim removed 4 bases at V and 9 bases at J, leaving 3 bases unmatched. Germline CDR1 is SGHTA and CDR2 is FQGTGA. The CDR3 length is 13 residues. CDR3 in amino acids: CASSSRTSGEQFF. The CDR3 DNA is TGTGCCAGCAGCTCCCGGACTAGCGGTGAGCAGTTCTTC.

The chain is built from TRBV24-1 and TRBJ2-7; a possible D gene is TRBD1 (5 bases). CDR1 and CDR2 (germline): KGHDR, SFDVKD. The CDR3 sequence is 15 residues long. The V and J ends lost 3 bases and 1 base respectively, with 12 bases between them. CDR3 bases: TGTGCCACCAGTGATCCTGGGAAGGGGTCCTACGAGCAGTACTTC. Translating gives CATSDPGKGSYEQYF.

The J gene is TRBJ1-1, the V gene TRBV6-2 or TRBV6-3, with 8 bases fitting TRBD1. This CDR3 region has 14 residues. J lost 0 bases, V lost 8 bases, and 5 bases had no gene match. Germline CDR1 and CDR2: MNHEY and SVGEGT. CDR3 DNA: TGTGCCAGCGGCCAGGACAGGGTGAACACTGAAGCTTTCTTT. Its protein is CASGQDRVNTEAFF.

This sequence joins TRBV18 and TRBJ1-1; D perhaps matches TRBD1 (5 bases). The CDR3 spans 15 residues. V was pared by 3 bases and J by 0 bases, with 11 bases between. The V gene's germline CDR1 is KGHSH and CDR2 LQKENI. The CDR3 spells CASSPLQGMNTEAFF. The CDR3 bases are TGTGCCAGCTCACCGTTGCAGGGAATGAACACTGAAGCTTTCTTT. Drawing the rest from reference TRBV18 and TRBJ1-1, the complete variable domain is NAGVMQNPRHLVRRRGQEARLRCSPMKGHSHVYWYRQLPEEGLKFMVYLQKENIIDESGMPKERFSAEFPKEGPSILRIQQVVRGDSAAYFCASSPLQGMNTEAFFGQGTRLTVV.

CDR3 bases: TGCGCCAGCAGCCAAGATTTAAGCGGGAGAACCTACGAGCAGTACTTC. It is translated as CASSQDLSGRTYEQYF. This rearrangement joins TRBV4-3 to TRBJ2-7; 8 bases match TRBD2. V dropped 0 bases and J dropped 2; count of bases not matched to a gene: 6. The CDR3 spans 16 residues. CDR1 is LGHNA, CDR2 YSLEER, per germline.

The gene calls are TRBV28 and TRBJ2-6; the D gene is possibly TRBD2 (6 bases). The CDR3 is made up of 14 amino acids. Trimming took 2 bases from V and 4 from J, leaving 6 bases between them. The V gene's germline CDR1 is MDHEN and CDR2 SYDVKM. Written as DNA, the CDR3 is TGTGCCAGCAGTTTAGGAGGGGGGGCCAACGTCCTGACTTTC. The encoded protein is CASSLGGGANVLTF.

The chain combines TRBV28 with TRBJ1-1; D not certain. Per germline, CDR1 MDHEN and CDR2 SYDVKM. V lost 2 bases, J lost 0 bases, and 7 bases lay in between. The CDR3 consists of 14 residues. Here the CDR3 reads CASSLREVNTEAFF. CDR3 DNA: TGTGCCAGCAGTTTACGGGAAGTGAACACTGAAGCTTTCTTT. The full variable domain, its missing parts supplied by reference TRBV28 and TRBJ1-1, is DVKVTQSSRYLVKRTGEKVFLECVQDMDHENMFWYRQDPGLGLRLIYFSYDVKMKEKGDIPEGYSVSREKKERFSLILESASTNQTSMYLCASSLREVNTEAFFGQGTRLTVV.

This rearrangement joins TRBV6-6 to TRBJ2-7; TRBD2 might be the D (6 bases). The V gene's germline CDR1 is MNHNY and CDR2 SVGAGI (reference sequence). V was shortened by 11 bases and J by 2 bases, with 10 bases between the two germline ends. The CDR3 consists of 11 residues. As DNA, the CDR3 is TGTGCCCACGGGGGAGCCTACGAGCAGTACTTC. Translating it yields CAHGGAYEQYF.

The V call is TRBV7-9, the J call TRBJ2-7; the match to TRBD1 covers 10 bases. The V segment lost 5 bases and the J segment 3 bases; nucleotides outside the gene matches: 13. Germline V lookup: CDR1 SEHNR, CDR2 FQNEAQ (reference sequence). This CDR3 has 17 amino acids. The CDR3 spells CASSPQYGTGEGYEQYF. CDR3 bases: TGTGCCAGCAGCCCTCAGTACGGGACAGGGGAAGGCTACGAGCAGTACTTC.

This clone appeared a single time. The chain combines TRBV7-9 with TRBJ2-3; the match to TRBD2 covers 7 bases. V shed 6 bases, J shed 0 bases, and the junction held 3 bases outside the gene matches. The V gene's germline CDR1 is SEHNR and CDR2 FQNEAQ (reference sequence). CDR3 length: 14 amino acids. CDR3 protein: CASRPAGSTDTQYF. The CDR3 DNA follows: TGTGCCAGCAGGCCAGCGGGGAGCACAGATACGCAGTATTTT. Filled out from reference TRBV7-9 and TRBJ2-3, the complete variable domain reads DTGVSQNPRHKITKRGQNVTFRCDPISEHNRLYWYRQTLGQGPEFLTYFQNEAQLEKSRLLSDRFSAERPKGSFSTLEIQRTEQGDSAMYLCASRPAGSTDTQYFGPGTRLTVL.

The J gene is TRBJ2-3, the V gene TRBV4-2; 7 nucleotides agree with TRBD2. Trimming cost V 3 bases and J 0 bases; bases outside gene matches: 6. The germline gives CDR1 LGHNA, CDR2 YNFKEQ. This CDR3 is built from 16 residues. In DNA, the CDR3 is TGTGCCAGCAGCCAGGCTAGCGGCTCTAGCACAGATACGCAGTATTTT. It is translated as CASSQASGSSTDTQYF.

The rearrangement links TRBV7-9 to TRBJ2-1, with a possible D match to TRBD2 (5 bases). The germline V and J ends were trimmed by 5 bases and 4 bases, with 12 bases remaining between them. CDR3 size: 14 residues. CDR1 is SEHNR, CDR2 FQNEAQ, per germline (reference sequence). The CDR3 spells CASSPPSGYNEQFF. CDR3 DNA: TGTGCCAGCAGCCCCCCGAGCGGATACAATGAGCAGTTCTTC.

The V call is TRBV5-6, the J call TRBJ1-1; D call uncertain. The V gene lost 0 bases and the J gene lost 2 bases, with 8 bases spanning the gap. The CDR3 sequence is 14 residues long. The germline V gene encodes CDR1 SGHDT and CDR2 YYEEEE. The CDR3 sequence is CASSLGSGNTEAFF. CDR3 in DNA: TGTGCCAGCAGCTTGGGGTCGGGAAACACTGAAGCTTTCTTT. Full variable domain (missing parts from reference TRBV5-6 and TRBJ1-1): DAGVTQSPTHLIKTRGQQVTLRCSPKSGHDTVSWYQQALGQGPQFIFQYYEEEERQRGNFPDRFSGHQFPNYSSELNVNALLLGDSALYLCASSLGSGNTEAFFGQGTRLTVV.

This clone was counted a few times. Germline is not matched at one junction end, which may reflect a read error. V is TRBV30 and J is TRBJ2-1, with 9 bases aligning to TRBD1. The CDR3 is made up of 17 amino acids. CDR1 and CDR2 from the germline V gene are GTSNPN and SVGIG (reference sequence). This CDR3 reads CAGRGQGISSSYNEQFF. CDR3 sequence (DNA): TGTGCCGGGAGGGGACAGGGTATATCCAGCTCCTACAATGAGCAGTTCTTC.

As concerns this clone: Other DNA sequences of this sample code for an identical CDR3. The chain uses TRBV30 and TRBJ1-2, with a possible D match to TRBD1 (6 bases). Trimming pared 1 base from V and 4 bases from J, leaving 10 bases between. Germline V gives CDR1 GTSNPN, CDR2 SVGIG (reference sequence). The CDR3 length is 13 residues. CDR3 nucleotide sequence: TGTGCCTGGAGTGGCCAGGGGCTCTATGGCTACACCTTC. Translating it yields CAWSGQGLYGYTF.